This T cell receptor (beta chain) appears in the sequencing data of a study of CD8 T cells in ankylosing spondylitis. On this clonotype itself: Its antigen is as yet unknown.

With molecular barcodes, quantitative 5'-RACE was used to make the TCR beta libraries. In TCRdb, the 5' RACE reads were re-called with MiXCR into one record per CDR3 protein. This table has approximately 35,000 distinct CDR3 sequences, around 15% appearing once. Between the trimmed V and J ends, which lost 6 bases and 6 bases, there was a span of 17 bases. CDR1 is MNHNS and CDR2 is SASEGT in the germline V gene. The CDR3 loop spans 14 amino acids. Study results and caveats: According to the report, clones linked to the disease were significantly enriched in matched synovial fluid samples taken from ankylosing spondylitis patients. Made up of about eight highly homologous variants, a TCR beta motif appeared characteristic of ankylosing spondylitis blood. Some motif variants were previously reported in reactive arthritis synovial fluid and blood.

The source is a male donor with ankylosing spondylitis. J is TRBJ1-1 and V is TRBV6-1; TRBD1 is a possible D gene (5 bases). Input material: synovial fluid, either unsorted or a sorted T cell fraction (not recorded which). DNA of the CDR3: TGTGCCAGCAGCCCGAACGGAGAACAGGCTGAAGCTTTCTTT. Translation gives CASSPNGEQAEAFF.